Listed here are 20 T cell receptor beta chains from one sample, sequenced in a study of patients and donors after allogeneic stem cell transplantation. TCRdb fed the RT-PCR reads into MiXCR, producing one record per CDR3 protein. The table lists roughly 880,000 distinct CDR3 sequences, roughly 18% of them singletons. Sequencing used blood, either unsorted or a sorted T cell fraction (not recorded which). The receptors originated from a human donor who was either an allogeneic HSCT recipient or a stem cell or donor lymphocyte infusion donor (not recorded which). It is not recorded whose cells these are; they may come from a transplant donor.

The sample holds a few counts of this clonotype. This chain links TRBV29-1 with TRBJ1-2; 7 bases are a match to TRBD1. Germline-derived CDR1 and CDR2 are SQVTM and ANQGSEA. The CDR3 has 17 residues. The V and J ends lost 7 bases and 4 bases, in that order; junction bases with no gene match: 21. CDR3: CSGLQRATGDGAYGYTF. The CDR3 DNA is TGCAGCGGGCTGCAGCGGGCCACAGGGGACGGGGCCTATGGCTACACCTTC. The entire variable domain, with the rest obtained from reference TRBV29-1 and TRBJ1-2, is as follows: SAVISQKPSRDICQRGTSLTIQCQVDSQVTMMFWYRQQPGQSLTLIATANQGSEATYESGFVIDKFPISRPNLTFSTLTVSNMSPEDSSIYLCSGLQRATGDGAYGYTFGSGTRLTVV.

For the CDR3, the DNA is TGTGCCAGCAGTTTTTCCGGGACAGGGGACACCGGGGAGCTGTTTTTT. Translating gives CASSFSGTGDTGELFF. The gene calls are TRBV12-3 or TRBV12-4 and TRBJ2-2, with 10 bases that match TRBD1. This CDR3 spans 16 amino acids. V trimming: 3 bases; J trimming: 3 bases; junction bases outside the gene matches: 4.

The table lists this clonotype with a few counts. The chain employs TRBV4-2 and TRBJ2-1; 11 bases are shared with TRBD2. This CDR3 has 14 residues. Germline loops: CDR1 LGHNA, CDR2 YNFKEQ. V shed 9 bases and J 3 bases; nucleotides not matched to a gene: 4. CDR3 sequence: CASTSGRGYNEQFF. The CDR3, as DNA: TGTGCCAGTACTAGCGGGAGAGGCTACAATGAGCAGTTCTTC.

The chain employs TRBV7-2 and TRBJ2-3; the D call may be TRBD1 or TRBD2 (5 bases each). Germline V gives CDR1 SGHTA, CDR2 FQGNSA. V lost 6 bases and J lost 2, with 18 bases in between. The CDR3 runs 16 residues. The chain's CDR3 is CASSRRGTLITDTQYF. CDR3 DNA: TGTGCCAGCAGTCGCCGTGGGACCCTTATCACAGATACGCAGTATTTT.

Only a few counts were recorded for this clonotype. V and J are TRBV5-5 and TRBJ1-4; D call uncertain. CDR3 length: 15 residues. The ends were cut back, 4 bases at V and 8 bases at J, with 18 bases in the middle. CDR1 and CDR2 from the germline V gene are SGHKS and YYEKEE (reference sequence). In DNA, the CDR3 is TGTGCCAGCAGCAAGAGGACCAGCCCCCAGGAAAAACTGTTTTTT. Translated, it gives CASSKRTSPQEKLFF.

J is TRBJ1-5 and V is TRBV2, with D perhaps matching TRBD1 (6 bases). V shed 3 bases and J shed 2 bases, with 11 bases lying between them. The CDR3 covers 15 residues. CDR1 and CDR2 (germline): SNHLY, FYNNEI. CDR3 protein: CASSDEGDGNQPQHF. The CDR3 nucleotides are TGTGCCAGCAGTGATGAGGGGGACGGCAATCAGCCCCAGCATTTT.

The V gene is TRBV14, the J gene TRBJ1-2, with a possible D match to TRBD1 (6 bases). CDR3 length equals 16 residues. Germline V gene data show CDR1 as SGHDN and CDR2 as FVKESK. V lost 0 bases, J lost 4 bases, and 15 bases lay in between. This CDR3 is CASSQDRITGTYGYTF. CDR3 nucleotides: TGTGCCAGCAGCCAAGATCGTATAACAGGGACCTATGGCTACACCTTC.

This clonotype showed up just a few times. The V and J genes are TRBV7-2 and TRBJ1-6; 10 bases line up with TRBD1. Trimming removed 2 bases from V and 9 bases from J; junction bases left unmatched: 7. This CDR3 spans 16 amino acids. From germline, CDR1 is SGHTA and CDR2 FQGNSA. The CDR3 loop is CASSLLPGTGASPLHF. As DNA, the CDR3 is TGTGCCAGCAGCTTATTGCCCGGGACAGGGGCTTCACCCCTCCACTTT.

This clonotype has a handful of counts. The chain has TRBV7-9 and TRBJ2-2; D is possibly TRBD1 or TRBD2 (5 bases each). Germline V gene lookup returns CDR1 SEHNR and CDR2 FQNEAQ (reference sequence). This CDR3 comprises 16 residues. Trimming stripped 1 base from V and 4 bases from J, with 13 bases between. CDR3 coding DNA: TGTGCCAGCAGCTTAGTCCAGGGACGTGGCACCGGGGAGCTGTTTTTT. This sequence encodes CASSLVQGRGTGELFF.

The genes are TRBV24-1 and TRBJ2-3, with 10 bases identical to TRBD2. Per the germline V gene, CDR1 is KGHDR and CDR2 is SFDVKD. The CDR3 totals 17 residues. The trim removed 4 bases at V and 4 bases at J, leaving 10 bases unmatched. The CDR3 DNA reads as TGTGCCACCAGTGACTCGAAGCGGGAGGGATTCTCAGATACGCAGTATTTT. This gives the protein CATSDSKREGFSDTQYF.

The CDR3 sequence: CASSVGGAWTDTQYF. CDR3 nucleotide sequence: TGTGCCAGCAGCGTCGGGGGGGCGTGGACAGATACGCAGTATTTT. The gene calls are TRBV9 and TRBJ2-3, with 8 nucleotides matching TRBD2. Germline CDR1 reads SGDLS; CDR2 reads YYNGEE. The CDR3 consists of 15 residues. Trimming cost V 2 bases and J 3 bases; bases outside gene matches: 5.

The V gene is TRBV29-1, the J gene TRBJ1-4; D is possibly TRBD1 (5 bases). V was pared by 7 bases and J by 4 bases, with 10 bases between. This CDR3 has 12 residues. Germline values: CDR1 SQVTM, CDR2 ANQGSEA. The CDR3 DNA sequence: TGCAGCGCCCAGGGTTTTAATGAAAAACTGTTTTTT. The encoded protein is CSAQGFNEKLFF.

The chain couples TRBV7-2 to TRBJ1-1, with a weak D call TRBD1 (5 bases). The CDR3 loop spans 15 amino acids. The germline gives CDR1 SGHTA, CDR2 FQGNSA. Trimming shortened V by 2 bases and J by 6 bases, and 16 bases separated the two germline ends. CDR3 in amino acids: CASSLRGGGTPEAFF. DNA for the CDR3: TGTGCCAGCAGCTTAAGAGGCGGGGGTACCCCTGAAGCTTTCTTT. Combining the CDR3 with reference TRBV7-2 and TRBJ1-1 gives the whole variable domain GAGVSQSPSNKVTEKGKDVELRCDPISGHTALYWYRQSLGQGLEFLIYFQGNSAPDKSGLPSDRFSAERTGGSVSTLTIQRTQQEDSAVYLCASSLRGGGTPEAFFGQGTRLTVV.

This clonotype appeared a few times. The chain combines TRBV12-3 or TRBV12-4 with TRBJ1-5; TRBD1 agrees at 8 bases. With V trimmed by 4 bases and J by 5 bases, 4 bases remained unmatched. The CDR3 has 14 residues. The CDR3: CASSWGTGDQPQHF. The CDR3 nucleotides are TGTGCCAGCAGTTGGGGGACAGGAGATCAGCCCCAGCATTTT.

Here the CDR3 DNA reads TGTGCCAGCAGCTTGGGGACACAGTTCTACGAGCAGTACTTC. Its translation: CASSLGTQFYEQYF. The chain is built from TRBV7-8 and TRBJ2-7; the D gene is possibly TRBD1 (6 bases). The CDR3 loop spans 14 amino acids. Germline loops: CDR1 SGHVS, CDR2 FQNEAQ. The V gene lost 3 bases and the J gene lost 3 bases, with 12 bases spanning the gap.

This clonotype has more than one count but fewer than ten. The chain carries TRBV19 and TRBJ2-7; D may be TRBD1 or TRBD2 (7 bases each). The CDR3 runs to 15 residues. Germline CDR1 LNHDA, CDR2 SQIVND (reference sequence). The V gene lost 3 bases and the J gene lost 2 bases, with 14 bases spanning the gap. CDR3 sequence: CASSMGGGLTYEQYF. CDR3 nucleotide sequence: TGTGCCAGTAGTATGGGAGGGGGCCTCACCTACGAGCAGTACTTC.

This chain joins TRBV27 and TRBJ1-2; the match to TRBD1 covers 10 bases. The trim removed 6 bases at V and 4 bases at J, leaving 8 bases unmatched. CDR1 MNHEY and CDR2 SMNVEV come from the germline V gene (reference sequence). CDR3 size: 15 residues. The DNA for the CDR3 is TGTGCCAGCAGGCGGCCGGGACAGGGGAGCTATGGCTACACCTTC. Its translation: CASRRPGQGSYGYTF.

A few counts support this clonotype. The chain employs TRBV3-1 and TRBJ1-2; no reliable D call. Trimming left V 3 bases short and J 2 bases short, with 10 bases between. The germline CDR1 and CDR2 sequences are LGHDT and YNNKEL (reference sequence). The CDR3 length is 14 residues. The CDR3 coding sequence is TGTGCCAGCAGCCACCTCAGTACAAACTATGGCTACACCTTC. Residues: CASSHLSTNYGYTF.

This clonotype occurred a few times. This chain joins TRBV7-9 and TRBJ1-4; the D gene is possibly TRBD1 (5 bases). The CDR3 spans 15 residues. The germline gives CDR1 SEHNR, CDR2 FQNEAQ (reference sequence). Deletions cut 4 bases from V and 8 bases from J, with 17 bases between. The CDR3 DNA is TGTGCCAGCAGCTACTACGGGGGAGGAAGGGAAAAACTGTTTTTT. Translation gives CASSYYGGGREKLFF.

This clonotype was detected only a few times. The CDR3, as DNA: TGTGCCAGCAGTCCCTCGCAAATTAACTATGGCTACACCTTC. Its protein is CASSPSQINYGYTF. J is TRBJ1-2 and V is TRBV2; D remains unclear. The CDR3 has 14 residues. Germline loops: CDR1 SNHLY, CDR2 FYNNEI. The V gene lost 5 bases and the J gene lost 1 base, with 11 bases spanning the gap.